The 30 T cell receptor beta chains presented below share a single source sample, sequenced in a study of PD-L1 blockade in urothelial cancer (dated by TCRdb to 2017 to 2019). Library preparation employed the immunoSEQ multiplex PCR assay. Not all clones reach the TCRdb copy of this immuneACCESS table, which keeps in-frame sequences only. Checked studies attribute under half of the gap to unresolved V genes and leave the rest unexplained. The sample yields 35,000 to 45,000 clones; roughly 91% were counted once. The top ten hold 14% of the sample. Sequencing used PBMCs, obtained around atezolizumab (anti-PD-L1) treatment. These receptor sequences come from a woman aged 55 to 70 with urothelial cancer.

In its sample, this clone was seen once. The chain combines TRBV5-1 with TRBJ2-5; 8 bases match TRBD2. V gave up 1 base and J gave up 4 bases; unmatched junction bases: 9. Per germline, CDR1 SGHRS and CDR2 YFSETQ. The CDR3 is made up of 16 amino acids. The DNA of the CDR3 is TGCGCCAGCAGCTTGAGTTTGACGGGGGGGGGAGAGACCCAGTACTTC. This gives the protein CASSLSLTGGGETQYF.

This clone was seen a handful of times. The rearrangement joins TRBV7-3 to TRBJ2-7; D might be TRBD1 (5 bases). This CDR3 spans 15 amino acids. V was clipped by 8 bases and J by 1 base, with 18 bases between them. The germline V gene encodes CDR1 SGHTA and CDR2 FQGTGA. CDR3 loop: CASRKTDRPSYEQYF. The CDR3 DNA reads as TGTGCCAGCCGAAAGACAGACCGACCTTCCTACGAGCAGTACTTC.

DNA for the CDR3: TGTGCCAGCAGCTTAGAGTTTTTGGCTCAGCCCCAGCATTTT. Translating it yields CASSLEFLAQPQHF. This chain links TRBV7-2 with TRBJ1-5; D gene ambiguous. Per the germline V gene, CDR1 is SGHTA and CDR2 is FQGNSA. The CDR3 covers 14 residues. V lost 1 base to trimming and J lost 6 bases, with 10 bases between them.

CDR3 region: CASSPDLAGRETQYF. In DNA form, the CDR3 reads TGTGCCAGTAGTCCCGACCTAGCGGGGCGAGAGACCCAGTACTTC. The chain links TRBV19 to TRBJ2-5, with 9 positions matching TRBD2. CDR1 and CDR2 (germline): LNHDA, SQIVND (reference sequence). After removal of 5 bases from V and 4 bases from J, the junction contained 8 bases not matched to a gene. The CDR3 is made up of 15 amino acids.

V gene TRBV7-2 combines with J gene TRBJ1-1; TRBD1 might be the D (6 bases). Germline assignment: CDR1 SGHTA and CDR2 FQGNSA. Trimming left V 5 bases short and J 3 bases short, with 13 bases between. CDR3 size: 14 residues. For the CDR3, the DNA is TGTGCCAGCAGCAGCGGGGGGGCTGACACTGAAGCTTTCTTT. Amino acid sequence: CASSSGGADTEAFF.

The chain combines TRBV4-1 with TRBJ2-1; tentative D call: TRBD2 (5 bases). CDR1 and CDR2 (germline): MGHRA, YSYEKL. The CDR3 runs 15 residues. Trimming removed 0 bases at V and 1 base at J, with 7 bases between. The CDR3 nucleotides are TGCGCCAGCAGCCAAGAGAGGGTTTCCTACAATGAGCAGTTCTTC. It encodes CASSQERVSYNEQFF.

The V call is TRBV29-1, the J call TRBJ2-1; 12 positions match TRBD2. Germline CDR1 is SQVTM and CDR2 is ANQGSEA. This CDR3 is built from 16 residues. J gave up 6 bases and V 3 bases, and 9 bases lay outside the gene matches. The CDR3 DNA reads as TGCAGCGTTGAGGGGTCCGGGACTAGCGGGTTCAATGAGCAGTTCTTC. It translates to CSVEGSGTSGFNEQFF.

The genes are TRBV6-6 and TRBJ1-4; the D gene is possibly TRBD1 (6 bases). V gave up 7 bases and J gave up 7 bases, with 19 bases separating them. There are 15 residues in the CDR3. The V gene's germline CDR1 is MNHNY and CDR2 SVGAGI (reference sequence). CDR3 region: CASIQTRGGGEKLFF. CDR3 in DNA: TGTGCCAGCATCCAAACCCGGGGAGGGGGTGAAAAACTGTTTTTT.

The chain couples TRBV27 to TRBJ2-1; maybe TRBD2 (6 bases). V lost 2 bases and J 7 bases, leaving 12 bases between the germline ends. CDR1 and CDR2 (germline): MNHEY, SMNVEV (reference sequence). The CDR3 is made up of 14 amino acids. The CDR3 DNA sequence: TGTGCCAGCAGTTTAAACGGGGGAATAAATGAGCAGTTCTTC. It yields the protein CASSLNGGINEQFF.

The V call is TRBV19, the J call TRBJ2-1; the D gene is possibly TRBD2 (7 bases). The germline V and J ends were trimmed by 5 bases and 9 bases, with 14 bases remaining between them. Per germline, CDR1 LNHDA and CDR2 SQIVND (reference sequence). The CDR3 length is 13 residues. The CDR3 sequence is CASSATGRGEQFF. CDR3 coding DNA: TGTGCCAGTAGTGCAACAGGGAGGGGTGAGCAGTTCTTC.

This clone occurred once. This chain links TRBV11-2 with TRBJ2-7, with a weak D call TRBD2 (5 bases). Trimming left V 5 bases short and J 10 bases short, with 15 bases between. The CDR3 contains 12 residues. Germline CDR1 and CDR2: SGHAT and FQNNGV. The CDR3 is CASSPPGPGQYF. The CDR3 DNA is TGTGCCAGCAGCCCCCCCGGGCCGGGACAGTACTTC.

This chain uses TRBV19 with TRBJ2-7; D might be TRBD2 (6 bases). Germline lookup yields CDR1 LNHDA and CDR2 SQIVND (reference sequence). The CDR3 is made up of 15 amino acids. Trimming took 1 base from V and 3 from J, leaving 13 bases between them. CDR3 sequence reads: CASSIGQGGIYEQYF. CDR3 DNA sequence: TGTGCCAGTAGTATAGGGCAGGGAGGCATCTACGAGCAGTACTTC.

The chain carries TRBV27 and TRBJ2-2; 9 nucleotides match TRBD2. With 6 bases clipped from V and 6 bases from J, the junction kept 11 bases outside the gene matches. Germline loops: CDR1 MNHEY, CDR2 SMNVEV (reference sequence). CDR3 size: 16 residues. The chain's CDR3 is CASRLDSGSHAGELFF. CDR3 bases: TGTGCCAGCAGATTAGATAGCGGGAGTCACGCCGGGGAGCTGTTTTTT.

The chain uses TRBV18 and TRBJ2-1, with a possible D match to TRBD1 (6 bases). The CDR3 is 11 residues long. V was clipped by 2 bases and J by 10 bases, with 6 bases between them. Germline assignment: CDR1 KGHSH and CDR2 LQKENI. The CDR3 bases are TGTGCCAGCTCACCAGGGACAGAGCAGTTCTTC. Encoded protein: CASSPGTEQFF.

The chain is built from TRBV7-9 and TRBJ2-1; D uncertain. The CDR3 has 11 residues. With 6 bases removed from V and 9 bases from J, the gap between germline ends came to 9 bases. The V gene's germline CDR1 is SEHNR and CDR2 FQNEAQ (reference sequence). The CDR3 loop is CASRGPSEQFF. The CDR3 DNA reads as TGTGCCAGCAGGGGCCCCAGTGAGCAGTTCTTC.

A single count supports this clone. This chain links TRBV19 with TRBJ2-7, with no clear D. The CDR3 runs 15 residues. Germline V gives CDR1 LNHDA, CDR2 SQIVND (reference sequence). The V end lost 5 bases, the J end lost 5 bases, and 19 bases lay between the germline ends. CDR3 sequence (DNA): TGTGCCAGTAGTGTCCACAGTCCCTTGGGCGACGAGCAGTACTTC. Its translation: CASSVHSPLGDEQYF.

CDR3 residues: CASSDRGQVLNEQFF. The CDR3 bases are TGTGCCAGCAGTGACAGAGGACAGGTTCTTAATGAGCAGTTCTTC. The chain has TRBV6-1 and TRBJ2-1, with 7 positions matching TRBD1. Germline CDR1 is MNHNS and CDR2 is SASEGT. V trimming: 3 bases; J trimming: 7 bases; junction bases outside the gene matches: 9. This CDR3 comprises 15 residues.

This clone turned up a few times. The V and J genes are TRBV9 and TRBJ2-3; D gene uncertain. V lost 4 bases and J lost 1, with 13 bases in between. The CDR3 extends over 15 amino acids. Per germline, CDR1 SGDLS and CDR2 YYNGEE. Here the CDR3 DNA reads TGTGCCAGCAGCCCCGTGGCAGGCGGCACAGATACGCAGTATTTT. This sequence encodes CASSPVAGGTDTQYF.

The chain uses TRBV10-2 and TRBJ1-1; D may be TRBD1 (5 bases). The CDR3 is 14 residues long. V shed 3 bases and J shed 0 bases, with 8 bases lying between them. In germline, CDR1 is WSHSY, CDR2 SAAADI. This chain's CDR3 is CASSERGLNTEAFF. The CDR3 nucleotides read TGCGCCAGCAGTGAAAGGGGCCTGAACACTGAAGCTTTCTTT.

This sequence joins TRBV20-1 and TRBJ1-2; D unclear. CDR3 length: 10 amino acids. Germline lookup yields CDR1 DFQATT and CDR2 SNEGSKA (reference sequence). Written as DNA, the CDR3 is TGCATCCGACAAGGGAGCAGCTACACCTTC. It translates to CIRQGSSYTF.

The chain is built from TRBV6-5 and TRBJ2-3; TRBD1 matches at 12 bases. The CDR3 is 14 amino acids. Germline lookup yields CDR1 MNHEY and CDR2 SVGAGI. V lost 6 bases, J lost 7 bases, and 5 bases stayed unmatched. This CDR3 reads CASSRDRGLHTQYF. CDR3 coding DNA: TGTGCCAGCAGCCGGGACAGGGGGCTACATACGCAGTATTTT.

The rearrangement links TRBV15 to TRBJ1-5, with 9 positions matching TRBD1. The trim removed 3 bases at V and 1 base at J, leaving 1 base unmatched. The germline gives CDR1 LNHNV, CDR2 YYDKDF (reference sequence). CDR3 length: 15 amino acids. CDR3 sequence: CATSRDRGSNQPQHF. CDR3 sequence (DNA): TGTGCCACCAGCAGGGACAGGGGAAGCAATCAGCCCCAGCATTTT.

This clone was seen a single time. The rearrangement links TRBV7-7 to TRBJ2-1; D is undetermined. Germline CDR1 is SSHAT and CDR2 is FNYEAQ (reference sequence). This CDR3 has 13 amino acids. V lost 1 base, J lost 4 bases, and 5 bases lay in between. The CDR3 nucleotides are TGTGCCAGCAGCTTAGGACTTTACAATGAGCAGTTCTTC. Amino acid sequence: CASSLGLYNEQFF.

The CDR3 region is CASSEGENTEAFF. The CDR3, as DNA: TGTGCCAGCTCTGAGGGCGAGAACACTGAAGCTTTCTTT. This rearrangement joins TRBV18 to TRBJ1-1; D unclear. The germline V gene has CDR1 KGHSH and CDR2 LQKENI. There are 13 residues in the CDR3. V was pared by 6 bases and J by 1 base, with 9 bases between.

J is TRBJ2-5 and V is TRBV5-6; the match to TRBD2 covers 10 bases. CDR1 and CDR2 (germline): SGHDT, YYEEEE. The V gene end was trimmed by 1 base and the J gene end by 3 bases; junction bases not matched to a gene: 9. This CDR3 contains 17 residues. The CDR3 DNA reads as TGTGCCAGCAGCTTGAGTTTAGGACTAGCGGTAAAAGAGACCCAGTACTTC. This sequence encodes CASSLSLGLAVKETQYF.

This clone was picked up a small number of times. The chain carries TRBV19 and TRBJ1-1, with TRBD1 as a possible D gene (5 bases). Germline lookup yields CDR1 LNHDA and CDR2 SQIVND (reference sequence). This CDR3 spans 12 amino acids. Trimming cost V 7 bases and J 5 bases, with 11 bases left between them. The CDR3 DNA reads TGTGCCAGTACCCAGGGTCGTACTGAAGCTTTCTTT. Protein product: CASTQGRTEAFF.

The rearrangement joins TRBV19 to TRBJ1-5, with 10 nucleotides matching TRBD1. This CDR3 has 15 amino acids. Germline V gene lookup returns CDR1 LNHDA and CDR2 SQIVND (reference sequence). Unmatched junction bases numbered 7, after V lost 4 bases and J lost 7 bases. CDR3 loop: CASSNFRTGGQPQHF. The CDR3 nucleotides are TGTGCCAGTAGTAACTTCAGGACAGGGGGACAGCCCCAGCATTTT. The variable domain in full, completed from reference TRBV19 and TRBJ1-5, reads DGGITQSPKYLFRKEGQNVTLSCEQNLNHDAMYWYRQDPGQGLRLIYYSQIVNDFQKGDIAEGYSVSREKKESFPLTVTSAQKNPTAFYLCASSNFRTGGQPQHFGDGTRLSIL.

This clone has only one observation. The J gene is TRBJ2-1, the V gene TRBV7-2; no definite D call. Germline V gene data show CDR1 as SGHTA and CDR2 as FQGNSA. Trimming removed 2 bases from V and 12 bases from J, with 8 bases in between. CDR3 length: 11 residues. CDR3 amino acids: CASSLQPGQFF. CDR3 DNA: TGTGCCAGCAGCTTACAACCGGGGCAGTTCTTC.

The chain couples TRBV6-1 to TRBJ2-1, with 14 bases identical to TRBD2. V was pared by 7 bases and J by 5 bases, with 13 bases of the junction left unmatched. The CDR3 spans 18 residues. The germline V gene has CDR1 MNHNS and CDR2 SASEGT. CDR3 DNA sequence: TGTGCCAGCATTGAGACTAGCGGGAGGGTCCCCCTAAACAATGAGCAGTTCTTC. Protein: CASIETSGRVPLNNEQFF.

CDR3 sequence reads: CASSPDRGQRGGYTF. The CDR3 DNA reads TGTGCCAGCAGCCCGGACAGGGGGCAACGGGGTGGCTACACCTTC. The V gene is TRBV13, the J gene TRBJ1-2; 11 bases line up with TRBD1. The CDR3 runs 15 residues. In germline, CDR1 is PRHDT, CDR2 FYEKMQ (reference sequence). Trimming at V came to 5 bases and at J to 7 bases, leaving 9 bases not matched to a gene.